This record concerns one TCR beta chain sequence. As yet, its antigen is unknown. Regarding treatment: oral pan-JAK inhibitor, 5-10 mg twice daily. These data originate in a study of CD8+ T cells in alopecia areata. RNA extraction and reverse transcription yielded cDNA as sequencing template. Clones were sequenced by immunoSEQ multiplex PCR, and TCRdb holds only the in-frame ones, with some missing. The sample has 110,000 or so clones, approximately 51% seen once. The length of the CDR3 is 12 residues. Germline-derived CDR1 and CDR2 are SNHLY and FYNNEI. V dropped 4 bases and J dropped 6 bases, with 10 bases sitting between them. General study findings and limits: Patients shared TCRs less clearly than mice did, possibly owing to HLA.

This clonotype was sampled from a human donor with alopecia areata. Material: CD4+ T cells sorted from blood, obtained at week 24, from a patient treated with tofacitinib. V is TRBV2 and J is TRBJ2-7; D remains unclear. The CDR3 coding sequence is TGTGCCAGCAGTGGACCGGGTCCCGAGCAGTACTTC. This sequence encodes CASSGPGPEQYF. The full variable domain, with the rest looked up from reference TRBV2 and TRBJ2-7, is EPEVTQTPSHQVTQMGQEVILRCVPISNHLYFYWYRQILGQKVEFLVSFYNNEISEKSEIFDDQFSVERPDGSNFTLKIRSTKLEDSAMYFCASSGPGPEQYFGPGTRLTVT.